This T cell receptor beta chain was captured in a study of early stage breast cancer tumors. The protocol was immunoSEQ multiplex PCR, while the TCRdb copy is restricted to in-frame clones and leaves out a portion. The sample lists 65,000 to 75,000 clones, 80% occurring once. This receptor was obtained from a person aged 35 to 50 with breast cancer. The sample taken for sequencing was blood.

CDR3 bases: TGTGCCAGCTCTCTTCACAGGGAGGACATTCAGTACTTC. Its protein is CASSLHREDIQYF. The rearrangement links TRBV18 to TRBJ2-4; D is possibly TRBD1 or TRBD2 (6 bases each). Trimming removed 6 bases at V and 8 bases at J, with 14 bases between. Germline V gene data show CDR1 as KGHSH and CDR2 as LQKENI. The CDR3 has 13 residues.